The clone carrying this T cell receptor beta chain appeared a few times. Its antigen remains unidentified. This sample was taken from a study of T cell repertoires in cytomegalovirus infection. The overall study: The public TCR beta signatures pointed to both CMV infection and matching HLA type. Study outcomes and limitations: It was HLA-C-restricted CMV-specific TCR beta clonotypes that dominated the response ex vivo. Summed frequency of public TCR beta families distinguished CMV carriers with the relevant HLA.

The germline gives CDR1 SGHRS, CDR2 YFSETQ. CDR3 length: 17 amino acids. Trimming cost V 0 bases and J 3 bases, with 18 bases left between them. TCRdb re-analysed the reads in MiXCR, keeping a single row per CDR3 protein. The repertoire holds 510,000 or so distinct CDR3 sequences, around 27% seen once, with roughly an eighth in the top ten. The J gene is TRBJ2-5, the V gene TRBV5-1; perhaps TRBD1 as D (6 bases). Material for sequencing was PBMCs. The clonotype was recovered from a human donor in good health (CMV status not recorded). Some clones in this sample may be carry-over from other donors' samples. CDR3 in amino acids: CASSLGLLQGTKETQYF. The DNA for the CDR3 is TGCGCCAGCAGCTTGGGACTCCTACAGGGCACTAAAGAGACCCAGTACTTC.